This T cell receptor (beta chain) was profiled in a study of blood T cell repertoires in COVID-19. Overall study context: There were acute and convalescent COVID-19 samples, and they came from the United States, Italy and Spain. PBMCs, B-cell-depleted T cells, or T cells were the source of the cDNA or gDNA that made up the material.

The method was immunoSEQ multiplex PCR; TCRdb's version includes in-frame clones alone and lacks a portion of them. The top ten clones hold less than 6.5% of a sample with around 310,000 clones, 80% to 90% of them seen once. Trimming cost V 1 base and J 9 bases, with 13 bases left between them. The length of the CDR3 is 14 residues. Germline assignment: CDR1 LGHDT and CDR2 YNNKEL (reference sequence). Each participant's cohort was designated according to participant-reported clinical history. Recovered status applied to Cohort 3 donors who had two consecutive negative PCRs. It also applied to those with clearance or with symptom resolution.

Material: PBMCs or T cells enriched from blood (not recorded which). V and J are TRBV3-1 (or the pseudogene TRBV3-2) and TRBJ2-1; TRBD1 might be the D (5 bases). The source is a man aged 25 to 45 who had recovered from COVID-19. The CDR3: CASSQVSRAIEQFF. CDR3 nucleotides: TGTGCCAGCAGCCAAGTGTCCAGGGCGATTGAGCAGTTCTTC.